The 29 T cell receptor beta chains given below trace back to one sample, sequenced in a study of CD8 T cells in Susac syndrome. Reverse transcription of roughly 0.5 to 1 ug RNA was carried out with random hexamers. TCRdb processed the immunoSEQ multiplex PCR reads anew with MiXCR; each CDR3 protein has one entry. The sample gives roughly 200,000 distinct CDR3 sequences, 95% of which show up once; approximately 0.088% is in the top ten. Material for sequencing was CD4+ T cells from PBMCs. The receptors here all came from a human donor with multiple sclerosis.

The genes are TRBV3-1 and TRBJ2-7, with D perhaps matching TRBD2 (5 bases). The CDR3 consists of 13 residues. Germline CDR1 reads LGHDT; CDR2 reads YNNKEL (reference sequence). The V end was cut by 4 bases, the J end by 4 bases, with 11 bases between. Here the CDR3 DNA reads TGTGCCAGCAGCCCAACGGGGATATACGAGCAGTACTTC. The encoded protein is CASSPTGIYEQYF.

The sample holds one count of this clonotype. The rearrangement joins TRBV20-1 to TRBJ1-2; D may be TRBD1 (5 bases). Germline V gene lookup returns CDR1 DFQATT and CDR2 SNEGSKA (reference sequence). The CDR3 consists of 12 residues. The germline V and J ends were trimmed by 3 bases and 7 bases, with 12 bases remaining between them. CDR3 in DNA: TGCAGTGCTAGTGGACGGGGCTCTGGCTACACCTTC. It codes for CSASGRGSGYTF.

CDR3 sequence (DNA): TGCAGCGCCGCTGGTCGGGGGAATGAGCAGTTCTTC. Its translation is CSAAGRGNEQFF. The chain combines TRBV29-1 with TRBJ2-1; maybe TRBD2 (6 bases). There are 12 residues in the CDR3. Trimming took off 7 bases at V and 7 bases at J, with 14 bases between the two ends. Per germline, CDR1 SQVTM and CDR2 ANQGSEA.

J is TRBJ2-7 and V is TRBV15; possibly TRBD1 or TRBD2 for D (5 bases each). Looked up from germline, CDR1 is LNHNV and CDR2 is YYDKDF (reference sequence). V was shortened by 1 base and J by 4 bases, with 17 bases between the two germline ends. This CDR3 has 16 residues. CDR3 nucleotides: TGTGCCACCAGCAGAGCCATGGGGGTTGGGGCTTACGAGCAGTACTTC. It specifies CATSRAMGVGAYEQYF.

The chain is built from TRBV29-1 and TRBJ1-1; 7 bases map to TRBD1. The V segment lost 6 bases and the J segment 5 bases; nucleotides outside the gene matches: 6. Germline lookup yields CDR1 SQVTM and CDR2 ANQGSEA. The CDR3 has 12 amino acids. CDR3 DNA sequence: TGCAGCGTATCGGGACAGAGTACTGAAGCTTTCTTT. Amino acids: CSVSGQSTEAFF.

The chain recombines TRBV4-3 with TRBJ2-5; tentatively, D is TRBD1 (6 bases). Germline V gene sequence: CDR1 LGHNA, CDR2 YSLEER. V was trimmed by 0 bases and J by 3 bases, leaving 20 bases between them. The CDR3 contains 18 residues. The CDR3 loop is CASSQDPPKTGPEETQYF. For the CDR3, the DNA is TGCGCCAGCAGCCAAGATCCCCCCAAGACAGGACCTGAAGAGACCCAGTACTTC.

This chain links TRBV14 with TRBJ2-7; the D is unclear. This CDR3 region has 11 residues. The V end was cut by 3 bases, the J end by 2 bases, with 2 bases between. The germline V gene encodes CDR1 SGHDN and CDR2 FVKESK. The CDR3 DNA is TGTGCCAGCAGCCACACCTACGAGCAGTACTTC. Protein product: CASSHTYEQYF.

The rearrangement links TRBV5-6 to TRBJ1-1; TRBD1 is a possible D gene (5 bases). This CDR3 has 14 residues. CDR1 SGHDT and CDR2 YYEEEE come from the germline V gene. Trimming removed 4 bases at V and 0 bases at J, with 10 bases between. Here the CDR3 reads CASSPGVMNTEAFF. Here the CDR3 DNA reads TGTGCCAGCAGCCCGGGGGTCATGAACACTGAAGCTTTCTTT.

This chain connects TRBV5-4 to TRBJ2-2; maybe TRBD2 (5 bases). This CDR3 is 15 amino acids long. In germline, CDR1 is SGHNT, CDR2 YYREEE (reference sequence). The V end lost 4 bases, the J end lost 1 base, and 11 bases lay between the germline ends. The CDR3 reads CASSPIRGNTGELFF. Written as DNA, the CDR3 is TGTGCCAGCAGCCCTATTCGGGGGAACACCGGGGAGCTGTTTTTT.

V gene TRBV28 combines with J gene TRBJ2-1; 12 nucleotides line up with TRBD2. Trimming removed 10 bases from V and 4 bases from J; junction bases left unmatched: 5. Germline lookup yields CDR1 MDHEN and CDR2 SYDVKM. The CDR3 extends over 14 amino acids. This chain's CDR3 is CATMTSGGYNEQFF. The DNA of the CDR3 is TGTGCCACCATGACTAGCGGGGGATACAATGAGCAGTTCTTC.

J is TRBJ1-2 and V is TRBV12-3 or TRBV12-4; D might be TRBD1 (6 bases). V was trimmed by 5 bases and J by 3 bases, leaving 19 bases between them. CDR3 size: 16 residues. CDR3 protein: CASSQKSGVLYYGYTF. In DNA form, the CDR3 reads TGTGCCAGCAGTCAGAAATCAGGGGTTCTCTACTATGGCTACACCTTC.

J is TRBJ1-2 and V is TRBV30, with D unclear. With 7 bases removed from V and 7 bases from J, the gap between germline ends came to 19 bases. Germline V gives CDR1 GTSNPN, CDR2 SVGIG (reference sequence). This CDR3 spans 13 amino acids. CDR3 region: CALTPQGAGGYTF. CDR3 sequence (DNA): TGTGCCTTGACCCCACAAGGAGCGGGTGGCTACACCTTC.

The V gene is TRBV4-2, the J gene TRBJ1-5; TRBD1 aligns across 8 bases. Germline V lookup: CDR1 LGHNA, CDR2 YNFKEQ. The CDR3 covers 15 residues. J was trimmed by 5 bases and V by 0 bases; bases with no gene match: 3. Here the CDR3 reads CASSQETGADQPQHF. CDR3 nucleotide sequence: TGTGCCAGCAGCCAAGAGACAGGGGCCGATCAGCCCCAGCATTTT.

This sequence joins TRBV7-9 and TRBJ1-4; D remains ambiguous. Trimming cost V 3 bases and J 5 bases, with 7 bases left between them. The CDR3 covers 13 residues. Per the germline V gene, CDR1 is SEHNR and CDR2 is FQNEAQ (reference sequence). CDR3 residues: CASSFNSNEKLFF. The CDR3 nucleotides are TGTGCCAGCAGCTTCAACTCCAATGAAAAACTGTTTTTT.

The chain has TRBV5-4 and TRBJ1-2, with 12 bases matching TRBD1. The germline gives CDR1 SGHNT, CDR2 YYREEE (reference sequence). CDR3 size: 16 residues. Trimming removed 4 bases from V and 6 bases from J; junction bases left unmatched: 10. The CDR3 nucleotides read TGTGCCAGCAGCATCAAGACCGGGACAGGGGGCGATGGCTACACCTTC. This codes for CASSIKTGTGGDGYTF.

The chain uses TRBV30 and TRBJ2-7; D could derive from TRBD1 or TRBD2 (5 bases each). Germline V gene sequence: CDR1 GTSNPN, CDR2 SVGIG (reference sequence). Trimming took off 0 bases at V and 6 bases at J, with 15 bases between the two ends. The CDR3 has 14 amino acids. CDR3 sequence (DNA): TGTGCCTGGAGTGTACTTGGGGGTGTGGGCGAGCAGTACTTC. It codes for CAWSVLGGVGEQYF.

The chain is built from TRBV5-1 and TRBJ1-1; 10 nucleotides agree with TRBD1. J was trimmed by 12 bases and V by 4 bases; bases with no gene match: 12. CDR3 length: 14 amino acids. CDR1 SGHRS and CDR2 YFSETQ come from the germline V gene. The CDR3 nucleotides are TGCGCCAGCAGCCCCCCGCCGGGACAGGGGCGTACTTTCTTT. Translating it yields CASSPPPGQGRTFF.

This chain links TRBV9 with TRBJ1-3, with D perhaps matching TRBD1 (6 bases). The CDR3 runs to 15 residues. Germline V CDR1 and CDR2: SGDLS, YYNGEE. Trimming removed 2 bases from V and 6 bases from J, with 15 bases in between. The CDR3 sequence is CASSVSGVTENTIYF. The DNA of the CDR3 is TGTGCCAGCAGCGTCTCAGGGGTGACTGAAAACACCATATATTTT.

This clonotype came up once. CDR3 sequence reads: CASSYSTGSEAFF. CDR3 bases: TGTGCCAGCAGTTACTCCACAGGGAGTGAAGCTTTCTTT. The chain uses TRBV6-5 and TRBJ1-1, with D possibly TRBD1 on 6 matching bases. The CDR3 is 13 amino acids. Germline CDR1 MNHEY, CDR2 SVGAGI. Trimming removed 0 bases from V and 7 bases from J, with 9 bases in between.

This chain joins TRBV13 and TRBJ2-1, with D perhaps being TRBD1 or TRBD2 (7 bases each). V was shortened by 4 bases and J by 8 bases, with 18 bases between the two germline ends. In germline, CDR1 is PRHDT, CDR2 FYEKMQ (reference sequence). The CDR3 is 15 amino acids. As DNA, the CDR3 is TGTGCCAGCAGCTCCCCTGCGGGGGACAGCTATGAGCAGTTCTTC. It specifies CASSSPAGDSYEQFF. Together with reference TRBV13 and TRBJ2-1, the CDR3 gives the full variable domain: AAGVIQSPRHLIKEKRETATLKCYPIPRHDTVYWYQQGPGQDPQFLISFYEKMQSDKGSIPDRFSAQQFSDYHSELNMSSLELGDSALYFCASSSPAGDSYEQFFGPGTRLTVL.

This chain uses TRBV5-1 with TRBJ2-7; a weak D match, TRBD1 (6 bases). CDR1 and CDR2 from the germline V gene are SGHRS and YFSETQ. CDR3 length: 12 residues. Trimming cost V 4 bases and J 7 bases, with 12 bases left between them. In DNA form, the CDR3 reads TGCGCCAGCAGCGAACAGGGTGGAGAGCAGTACTTC. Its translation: CASSEQGGEQYF.

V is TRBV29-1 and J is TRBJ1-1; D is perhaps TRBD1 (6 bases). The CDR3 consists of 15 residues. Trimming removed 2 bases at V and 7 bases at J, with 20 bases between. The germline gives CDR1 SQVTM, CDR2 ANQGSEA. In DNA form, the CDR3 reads TGCAGCGTTGAAAGGGGGATCTCTGGGGCGATTGAAGCTTTCTTT. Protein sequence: CSVERGISGAIEAFF.

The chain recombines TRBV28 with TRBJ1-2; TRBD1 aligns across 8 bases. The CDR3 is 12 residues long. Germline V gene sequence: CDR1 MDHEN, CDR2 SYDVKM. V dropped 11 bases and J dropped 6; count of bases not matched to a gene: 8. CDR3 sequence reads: CAGRQGMDGYTF. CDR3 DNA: TGTGCCGGACGACAGGGGATGGATGGCTACACCTTC.

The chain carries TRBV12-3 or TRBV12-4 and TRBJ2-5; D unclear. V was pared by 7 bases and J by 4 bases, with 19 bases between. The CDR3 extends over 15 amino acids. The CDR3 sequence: CASTGAATNVETQYF. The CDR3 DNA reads TGTGCCAGCACGGGCGCGGCCACGAATGTAGAGACCCAGTACTTC.

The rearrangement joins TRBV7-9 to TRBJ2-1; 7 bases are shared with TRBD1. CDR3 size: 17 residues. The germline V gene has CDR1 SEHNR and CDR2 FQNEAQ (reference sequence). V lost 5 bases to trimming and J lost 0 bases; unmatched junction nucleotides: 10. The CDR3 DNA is TGTGCCAGCAGCGGCCGGGACAGCCCTAGCTCCTACAATGAGCAGTTCTTC. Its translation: CASSGRDSPSSYNEQFF.

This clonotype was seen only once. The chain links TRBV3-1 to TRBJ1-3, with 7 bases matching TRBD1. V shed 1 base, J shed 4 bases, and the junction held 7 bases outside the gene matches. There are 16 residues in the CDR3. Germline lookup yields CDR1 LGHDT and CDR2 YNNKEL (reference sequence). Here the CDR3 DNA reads TGTGCCAGCAGCCAAGCGACAGGGTTTCGGGGAAACACCATATATTTT. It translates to CASSQATGFRGNTIYF.

The CDR3: CSAISGYEQYF. CDR3 sequence (DNA): TGCAGTGCTATCTCGGGCTACGAGCAGTACTTC. The rearrangement links TRBV20-1 to TRBJ2-7; no definite D call. Trimming stripped 4 bases from V and 3 bases from J, with 7 bases between. CDR3 length equals 11 residues. Germline assignment: CDR1 DFQATT and CDR2 SNEGSKA (reference sequence).

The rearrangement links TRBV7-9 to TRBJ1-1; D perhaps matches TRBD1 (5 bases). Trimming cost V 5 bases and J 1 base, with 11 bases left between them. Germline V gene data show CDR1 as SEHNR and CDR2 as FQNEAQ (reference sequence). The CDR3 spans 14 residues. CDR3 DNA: TGTGCCAGCAGCCACCCCGACAGGAACACTGAAGCTTTCTTT. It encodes CASSHPDRNTEAFF.

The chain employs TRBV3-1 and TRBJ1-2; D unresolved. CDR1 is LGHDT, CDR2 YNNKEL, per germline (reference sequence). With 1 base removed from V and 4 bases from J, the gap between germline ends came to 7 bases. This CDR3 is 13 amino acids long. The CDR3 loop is CASSQVGSYGYTF. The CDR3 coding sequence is TGTGCCAGCAGCCAAGTCGGGAGCTATGGCTACACCTTC.